This T cell receptor (beta chain) was sequenced for a study of beta chain features in type 1 diabetes. In the study overall: All of the samples together had 107,917,701 sorted cells examined.

V gave up 6 bases and J gave up 7 bases; unmatched junction bases: 13. Germline V gene sequence: CDR1 MDHEN, CDR2 SYDVKM. The CDR3 runs to 15 residues. The sample holds a few counts of this clone. Its antigen is unidentified. Study observations and caveats: Highly expressing activated T cells could be over-counted with a cDNA template. There was a moderate but significant shortening of TCRB CDR3s in all four CD4+ subsets of Type 1 diabetes patients.

Expressed TCRB transcripts were sequenced, since all the RNA that had been isolated was reverse transcribed. Profiled with immunoSEQ multiplex PCR; TCRdb holds only in-frame clones, not every one. The sample has under 800,000 clones, 15% to 18% seen once; the top ten hold approximately 0.099%. The V call is TRBV28, the J call TRBJ1-2; 8 nucleotides agree with TRBD1. Input material: naive CD4+ T cells from blood. The receptor's source is a man between 18 and 29 years old in good health. The CDR3 spells CASSSPATGGSGYTF. For the CDR3, the DNA is TGTGCCAGCAGCTCCCCCGCAACAGGGGGAAGTGGCTACACCTTC.